This entry lists 15 T cell receptor beta chains sequenced from one sample in a study of control samples from healthy donors and cancer patients. Here immunoSEQ multiplex PCR was the method, and the copy in TCRdb shows in-frame clones only, minus some. The sample has roughly 160,000 clones; around 94% are singletons. Material: PBMCs. The receptor set was obtained from a man aged 55 to 70 with colorectal cancer.

V and J are TRBV19 and TRBJ2-2; D might be TRBD1 or TRBD2, each matching 5 bases. Trimming removed 6 bases at V and 0 bases at J, with 14 bases between. The length of the CDR3 is 16 residues. CDR1 and CDR2 (germline): LNHDA, SQIVND (reference sequence). The CDR3 here is CASSSRGFANTGELFF. The CDR3 DNA is TGTGCCAGTAGCTCCCGGGGCTTCGCGAACACCGGGGAGCTGTTTTTT.

This chain connects TRBV30 to TRBJ2-7; D unresolved. CDR1 is GTSNPN and CDR2 is SVGIG in the germline V gene (reference sequence). The CDR3 has 14 amino acids. With 2 bases removed from V and 3 bases from J, the gap between germline ends came to 14 bases. In nucleotides, the CDR3 is TGTGCCTGGAGTCTAAACTCAGGATTCTACGAGCAGTACTTC. It codes for CAWSLNSGFYEQYF.

The CDR3 region is CASTTDRYRAFF. CDR3 nucleotides: TGTGCCAGTACCACAGACAGGTACAGAGCTTTCTTT. The chain employs TRBV19 and TRBJ1-1; tentatively, D is TRBD1 (6 bases). Trimming removed 7 bases at V and 10 bases at J, with 16 bases between. The CDR3 runs 12 residues. Germline V gives CDR1 LNHDA, CDR2 SQIVND (reference sequence). The complete variable domain, with remaining parts taken from reference TRBV19 and TRBJ1-1, reads DGGITQSPKYLFRKEGQNVTLSCEQNLNHDAMYWYRQDPGQGLRLIYYSQIVNDFQKGDIAEGYSVSREKKESFPLTVTSAQKNPTAFYLCASTTDRYRAFFGQGTRLTVV.

Concerning this clone itself: Other nucleotide sequences from this sample produce the same CDR3. The V and J genes are TRBV2 and TRBJ2-7; possible D gene TRBD1, 5 bases. This CDR3 has 15 residues. V lost 2 bases and J 0 bases, leaving 11 bases between the germline ends. CDR1 and CDR2 (germline): SNHLY, FYNNEI. The CDR3 region is CASSERGYSSYEQYF. The CDR3 region has the DNA TGTGCCAGCAGTGAAAGGGGCTATAGCTCCTACGAGCAGTACTTC. The whole variable domain, remainder taken from reference TRBV2 and TRBJ2-7, is EPEVTQTPSHQVTQMGQEVILRCVPISNHLYFYWYRQILGQKVEFLVSFYNNEISEKSEIFDDQFSVERPDGSNFTLKIRSTKLEDSAMYFCASSERGYSSYEQYFGPGTRLTVT.

The chain is built from TRBV19 and TRBJ2-5, with D unresolved. Trimming cost V 5 bases and J 1 base, with 14 bases left between them. The CDR3 has 15 residues. Germline CDR1 and CDR2: LNHDA and SQIVND (reference sequence). The CDR3 loop is CASSDLTGFQETQYF. CDR3 DNA sequence: TGTGCCAGTAGTGACCTGACGGGTTTCCAAGAGACCCAGTACTTC.

The rearrangement joins TRBV6-2 or TRBV6-3 to TRBJ2-5; D could derive from TRBD1 or TRBD2 (5 bases each). CDR1 and CDR2 (germline): MNHEY, SVGEGT. The CDR3 has 14 residues. V was pared by 2 bases and J by 5 bases, with 12 bases between. CDR3 DNA sequence: TGTGCCAGCAGTTACAGTGCTTGGGGGGAGACCCAGTACTTC. It is translated as CASSYSAWGETQYF.

The V and J genes are TRBV6-2 or TRBV6-3 and TRBJ1-2, with D possibly matching TRBD1 (5 bases). Looked up from germline, CDR1 is MNHEY and CDR2 is SVGEGT. This CDR3 is 17 amino acids long. V shed 6 bases and J shed 0 bases, with 20 bases lying between them. The CDR3 sequence is CASSPYRGHQTNYGYTF. The CDR3 DNA is TGTGCCAGCAGCCCCTACCGCGGACACCAAACTAACTATGGCTACACCTTC.

In its sample, this clone was seen once. V is TRBV7-9 and J is TRBJ2-3; D is ambiguous. The CDR3 loop spans 15 amino acids. The V gene lost 4 bases and the J gene lost 0 bases, with 11 bases spanning the gap. Germline V gives CDR1 SEHNR, CDR2 FQNEAQ (reference sequence). As DNA, the CDR3 is TGTGCCAGCAGCTGGCAGAACCCGAGCACAGATACGCAGTATTTT. Translation gives CASSWQNPSTDTQYF.

The rearrangement uses TRBV27 and TRBJ2-7; 8 bases fit TRBD1. The V gene's germline CDR1 is MNHEY and CDR2 SMNVEV (reference sequence). The length of the CDR3 is 12 residues. The trim removed 6 bases at V and 3 bases at J, leaving 1 base unmatched. CDR3 residues: CASSGQGYEQYF. The CDR3 nucleotides read TGTGCCAGCAGCGGACAGGGCTACGAGCAGTACTTC.

The J gene is TRBJ1-5, the V gene TRBV12-3 or TRBV12-4; D not resolved. This CDR3 is built from 13 residues. Trimming removed 3 bases at V and 5 bases at J, with 8 bases between. CDR3 protein: CASSFFRDQPQHF. In DNA form, the CDR3 reads TGTGCCAGCAGTTTCTTCAGAGATCAGCCCCAGCATTTT.

This clone was counted a few times. The chain employs TRBV27 and TRBJ2-1; D unclear. The V end lost 6 bases, the J end lost 3 bases, and 18 bases lay between the germline ends. This CDR3 contains 16 residues. Germline V gives CDR1 MNHEY, CDR2 SMNVEV (reference sequence). For the CDR3, the DNA is TGTGCCAGCAGCCACTCGGACCTGAGCGTCTACAATGAGCAGTTCTTC. Translated: CASSHSDLSVYNEQFF.

The J gene is TRBJ1-4, the V gene TRBV7-2; 10 nucleotides match TRBD1. The CDR3 runs to 15 residues. Per germline, CDR1 SGHTA and CDR2 FQGNSA. With 4 bases clipped from V and 6 bases from J, the junction kept 5 bases outside the gene matches. CDR3 nucleotide sequence: TGTGCCAGCAGCTCTCCGGGACAGGGGTATGAAAAACTGTTTTTT. This codes for CASSSPGQGYEKLFF. Filled out from reference TRBV7-2 and TRBJ1-4, the complete variable domain reads GAGVSQSPSNKVTEKGKDVELRCDPISGHTALYWYRQSLGQGLEFLIYFQGNSAPDKSGLPSDRFSAERTGGSVSTLTIQRTQQEDSAVYLCASSSPGQGYEKLFFGSGTQLSVL.

V gene TRBV19 combines with J gene TRBJ1-4; 7 positions agree with TRBD1. Losses at the gene ends were 5 bases for V and 4 bases for J; bases not matched to a gene: 7. Per the germline V gene, CDR1 is LNHDA and CDR2 is SQIVND (reference sequence). The CDR3 loop spans 15 amino acids. CDR3 sequence: CASSSRQGYNEKLFF. The CDR3 DNA follows: TGTGCCAGTAGTTCTCGACAGGGCTATAATGAAAAACTGTTTTTT.

The rearrangement links TRBV28 to TRBJ2-1; unclear D gene. CDR3 length: 17 amino acids. The germline V gene encodes CDR1 MDHEN and CDR2 SYDVKM. V lost 4 bases and J 4 bases, leaving 20 bases between the germline ends. CDR3 nucleotide sequence: TGTGCCAGCAGTTCCTCGAGCAGGCCCATCAGATACAATGAGCAGTTCTTC. Translating it yields CASSSSSRPIRYNEQFF.

The chain is built from TRBV25-1 and TRBJ1-1; D is possibly TRBD1 (5 bases). Per germline, CDR1 MGHDK and CDR2 SYGVNS. Trimming cost V 0 bases and J 5 bases, with 10 bases left between them. CDR3 length: 14 residues. CDR3 amino acids: CASSEYYRGTEAFF. Written as DNA, the CDR3 is TGTGCCAGCAGTGAATATTATAGGGGAACTGAAGCTTTCTTT.